This T cell receptor beta chain was found in a study of tumor and adjacent non-tumor tissue in lung cancer (dated by TCRdb to 2016 to 2018). For context, the study as a whole: By cancer type, the cohort comprised 12 to 13 adenocarcinoma patients, a couple of squamous cell carcinoma patients and 1 small cell lung cancer patient. Ages among the approximately 15 patients ranged from about 31 to 80 years, there were around ten men and 5 women, and disease was at TNM stage I to III. In total, sequencing yielded fewer than 150 million productive TCRbeta reads, which works out to an average of about 4.2 million reads per sample. The study compared bulk TCRbeta repertoires between lung tumor tissue and matched distant non-tumor lung tissue from some 14 lung cancer patients. A few dozen paired specimens, one tumor and one normal lung sample per patient, were profiled by TCRbeta CDR3 sequencing.

For CDR1 and CDR2, the germline V gene lists SQVTM and ANQGSEA. Inclusive of the bounding cysteine and phenylalanine, the CDR3 is 15 residues long. The kept DNA is CDR3 alone, 45 bases in frame from the first base. With respect to this clonotype: The target of this receptor is not known. With a much larger clone just one base away, this may be a read error.

Bulk unsorted tissue served as the source for RNA extraction, and RNA quality was assessed using a NanoDrop ND-1000 and an Agilent 2100. Newly diagnosed lung cancer patients without prior chemotherapy who had been admitted for thoracic surgery in China between August and November 2014 were enrolled as donors. Patients who had received previous radiotherapy or chemotherapy, or who had another concurrent cancer, were excluded from the study. Pieces of surgical tissue measuring about 1-2.1 cm3 were kept in RNAlater solution and held at -80 degrees C until needed. The library relied on multiplex PCR. For sequencing, an Illumina HiSeq 2500 was employed. TCRbeta libraries were constructed through three rounds of nested PCR with primers (Table S4) according to protocols modified from ARM-PCR. Before sequencing, PCR products of 200-500 bp were cut from the gel and purified using the QIAquick gel extraction kit. As for how the authors treated the data: Reads were cleaned using Trimmomatic, were merged into complete CDR3 sequences using FLASH, and were assigned to V(D)J germline segments using MiTCR. Clonal diversity was calculated as the inverse Simpson's index using VDJtools. A read counted as productive if the sequence was in-frame and lacked a premature stop codon. TCRdb cleaned the public reads at Q25 with fastp, built clones with MiXCR and kept in-frame beta chains. Each entry is one CDR3 protein sequence, shown with its most common DNA and genes. The V and J calls and clone size are TCRdb's, not the authors'. The sample table lists 100,000 to 150,000 distinct CDR3 sequences, 60% to 70% of them with a count of one. In total, the top ten clones hold around 13% of the sample.

Study-wide conclusions, independent of this receptor: Significantly higher TCR diversity (inverse Simpson) was observed in tumor tissue than in normal lung tissue (approximately 430 vs 150, P = 0.0075, Mann-Whitney U test). The top 100 clones made up a significantly larger cumulative share of the repertoire in normal lung than in tumor tissue. TCR diversity was significantly higher in younger patients, and higher tumor TCR diversity was associated with shorter overall and disease-free survival. The cohort had only roughly 16 patients, and the authors noted that larger samples and more detailed clinical data are needed. The methods do not name the sequencing platform or mention unique molecular identifiers. Because peripheral blood was not sequenced, the blood TCRbeta repertoires of the lung cancer patients in the study went unexamined.

The sequence joins TRBV29-1 to TRBJ2-2, and 11 junctional nucleotides match TRBD1. The sequenced material came from lung tumor tissue. This TCR was sampled from a young man with non-small cell lung cancer. The CDR3 in this case is CSVRTGGADTGELLF. The nucleotide sequence is TGCAGCGTTAGGACAGGGGGCGCAGACACCGGGGAGCTGCTTTTT.